This T cell receptor beta chain derives from a study of shared clonotypes between healthy human individuals. Produced via immunoSEQ multiplex PCR; TCRdb's table is partial and in-frame only. The sample holds millions of clones, over 85% seen once. V gave up 5 bases and J gave up 7 bases; unmatched junction bases: 7. Germline CDR1 MNHEY, CDR2 SMNVEV (reference sequence). The CDR3 is made up of 14 amino acids. Sequenced input: naive CD4+ T cells from PBMCs. Stated subset: CD45RA+ positively selected. The chain combines TRBV27 with TRBJ2-3, with 9 bases matching TRBD2. The source is a man between 18 and 35 years old in good health. Some clones in this sample may be carry-over from other donors' samples. The CDR3: CASSPLGLANTQYF. The DNA of the CDR3 is TGTGCCAGCAGTCCCCTGGGACTAGCAAATACGCAGTATTTT.